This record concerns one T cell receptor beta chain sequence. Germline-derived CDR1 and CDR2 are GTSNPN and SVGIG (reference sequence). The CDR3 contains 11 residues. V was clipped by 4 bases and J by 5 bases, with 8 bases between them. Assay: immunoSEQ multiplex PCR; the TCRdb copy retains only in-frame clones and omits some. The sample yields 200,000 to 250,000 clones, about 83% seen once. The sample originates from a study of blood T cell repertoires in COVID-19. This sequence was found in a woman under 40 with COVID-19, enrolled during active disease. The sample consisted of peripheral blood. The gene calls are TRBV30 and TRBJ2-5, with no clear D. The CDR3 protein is CAWTPRETQYF. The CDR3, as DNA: TGTGCCTGGACGCCCCGGGAGACCCAGTACTTC.